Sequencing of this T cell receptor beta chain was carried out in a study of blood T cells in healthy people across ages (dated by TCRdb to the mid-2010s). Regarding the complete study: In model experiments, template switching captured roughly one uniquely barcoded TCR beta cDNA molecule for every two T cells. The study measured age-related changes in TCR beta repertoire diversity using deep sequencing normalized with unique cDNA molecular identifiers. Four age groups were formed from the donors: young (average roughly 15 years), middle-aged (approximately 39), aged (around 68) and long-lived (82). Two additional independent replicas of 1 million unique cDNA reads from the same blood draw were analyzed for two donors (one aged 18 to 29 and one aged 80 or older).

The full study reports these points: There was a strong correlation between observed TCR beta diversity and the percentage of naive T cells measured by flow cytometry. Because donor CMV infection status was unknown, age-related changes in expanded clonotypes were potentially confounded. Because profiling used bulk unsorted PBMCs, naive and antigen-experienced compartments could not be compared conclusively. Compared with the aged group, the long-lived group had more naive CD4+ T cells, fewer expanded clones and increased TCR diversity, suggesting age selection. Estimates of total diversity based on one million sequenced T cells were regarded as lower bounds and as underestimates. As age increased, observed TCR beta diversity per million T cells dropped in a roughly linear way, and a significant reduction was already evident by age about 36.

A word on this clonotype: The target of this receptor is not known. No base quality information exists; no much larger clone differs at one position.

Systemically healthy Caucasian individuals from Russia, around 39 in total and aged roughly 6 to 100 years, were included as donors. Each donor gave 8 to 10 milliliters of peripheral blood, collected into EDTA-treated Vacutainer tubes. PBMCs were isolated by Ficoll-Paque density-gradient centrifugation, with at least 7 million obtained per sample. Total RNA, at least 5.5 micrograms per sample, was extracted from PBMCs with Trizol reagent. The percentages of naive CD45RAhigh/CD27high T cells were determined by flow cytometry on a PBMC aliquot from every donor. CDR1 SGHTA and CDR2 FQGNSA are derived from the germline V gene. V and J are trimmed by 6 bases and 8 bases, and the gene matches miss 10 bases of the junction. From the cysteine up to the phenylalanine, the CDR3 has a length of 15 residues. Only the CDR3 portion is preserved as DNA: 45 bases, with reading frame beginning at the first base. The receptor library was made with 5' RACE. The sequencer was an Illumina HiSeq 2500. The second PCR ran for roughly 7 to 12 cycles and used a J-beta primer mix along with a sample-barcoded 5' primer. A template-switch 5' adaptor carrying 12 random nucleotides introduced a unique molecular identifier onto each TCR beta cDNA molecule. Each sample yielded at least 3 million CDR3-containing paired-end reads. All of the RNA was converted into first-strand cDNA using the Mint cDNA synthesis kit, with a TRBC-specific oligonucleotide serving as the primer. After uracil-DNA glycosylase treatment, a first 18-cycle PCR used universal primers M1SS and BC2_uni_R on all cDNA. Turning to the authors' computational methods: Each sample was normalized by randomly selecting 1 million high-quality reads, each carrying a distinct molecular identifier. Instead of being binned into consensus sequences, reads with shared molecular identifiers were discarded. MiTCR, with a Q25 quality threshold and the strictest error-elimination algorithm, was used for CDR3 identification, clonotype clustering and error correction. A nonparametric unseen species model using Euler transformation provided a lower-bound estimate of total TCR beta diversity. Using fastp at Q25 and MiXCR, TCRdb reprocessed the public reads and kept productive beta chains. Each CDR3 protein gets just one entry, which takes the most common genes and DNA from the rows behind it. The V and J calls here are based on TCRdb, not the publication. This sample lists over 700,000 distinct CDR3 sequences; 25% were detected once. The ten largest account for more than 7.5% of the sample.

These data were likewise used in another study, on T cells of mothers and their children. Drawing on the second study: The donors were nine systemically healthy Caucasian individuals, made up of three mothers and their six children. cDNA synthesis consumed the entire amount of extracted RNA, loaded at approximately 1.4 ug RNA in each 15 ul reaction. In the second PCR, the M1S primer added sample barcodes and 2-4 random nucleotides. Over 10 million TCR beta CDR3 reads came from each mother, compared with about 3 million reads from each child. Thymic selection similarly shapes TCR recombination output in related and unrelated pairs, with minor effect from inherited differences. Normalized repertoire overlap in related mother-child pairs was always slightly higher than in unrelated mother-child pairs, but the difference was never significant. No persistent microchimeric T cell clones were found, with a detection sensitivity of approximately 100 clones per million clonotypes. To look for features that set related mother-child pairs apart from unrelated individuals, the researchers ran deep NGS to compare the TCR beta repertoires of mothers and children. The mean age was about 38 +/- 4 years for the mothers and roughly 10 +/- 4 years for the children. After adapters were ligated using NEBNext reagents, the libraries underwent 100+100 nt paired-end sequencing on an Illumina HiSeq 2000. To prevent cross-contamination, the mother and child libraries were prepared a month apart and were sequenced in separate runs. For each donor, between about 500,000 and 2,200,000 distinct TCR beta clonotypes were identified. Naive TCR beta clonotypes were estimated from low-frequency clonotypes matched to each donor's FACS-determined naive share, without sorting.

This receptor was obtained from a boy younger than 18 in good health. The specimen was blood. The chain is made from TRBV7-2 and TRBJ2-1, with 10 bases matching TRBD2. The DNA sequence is TGTGCCAGCAGAATAGCGGGGGGCCTTTCGGATGAGCAGTTCTTC. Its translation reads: CASRIAGGLSDEQFF.